Listed below are T cell receptor beta chains from one sample, sequenced in a study of OX40 agonist ivuxolimab in advanced cancers. The method was immunoSEQ multiplex PCR; TCRdb's version includes in-frame clones alone and lacks a portion of them. In the table there are some 40,000 clones, 91% of which are singletons. The input for sequencing was CD4+ or CD8+ T cells sorted from blood, taken in a trial of the OX40 agonist ivuxolimab. The source is an adult with an advanced solid tumor such as melanoma, head and neck, liver or kidney cancer. Both conserved end residues are part of each CDR3. Fields, in order: V gene, clone size, J gene, D gene, CDR3 protein, CDR3 DNA. A D gene is named only where the DNA matches it firmly. Size is omitted from some rows. Given values are once, few, many or a class for expanded clones.

TRBV4-1,-,TRBJ2-1,-,CASAQGGNYNEQFF,TGCGCCAGCGCTCAAGGGGGGAACTACAATGAGCAGTTCTTC
TRBV6-1,-,TRBJ1-1,TRBD1,CASSELQGSNTEAFF,TGTGCCAGCAGTGAACTACAGGGGTCGAACACTGAAGCTTTCTTT
TRBV5-5,-,TRBJ2-1,-,CATFPPGLSVGEQFF,TGTGCCACGTTCCCTCCGGGACTCTCGGTCGGTGAGCAGTTCTTC
TRBV27,-,TRBJ1-2,-,CASSPFAGVSLGYTF,TGTGCCAGCAGTCCATTTGCAGGGGTTAGTCTTGGCTACACCTTC
TRBV11-3,-,TRBJ1-3,-,CASSDGTPEVDTIYF,TGTGCCAGCAGCGATGGCACCCCGGAGGTCGACACCATATATTTT
TRBV9,-,TRBJ2-3,TRBD2,CASSVEVGGPFDTQYF,TGTGCCAGCAGCGTAGAAGTGGGAGGGCCTTTTGATACGCAGTATTTT
TRBV9,-,TRBJ2-5,-,CASSVGSALETQYF,TGTGCCAGCAGCGTAGGATCGGCGCTGGAGACCCAGTACTTC
TRBV6-1,-,TRBJ2-7,-,CASSELSYEQYF,TGTGCCAGCAGTGAATTATCTTACGAGCAGTACTTC
TRBV29-1,-,TRBJ2-1,TRBD2,CSVEGAGGTSGRSSYNEQFF,TGCAGCGTTGAGGGGGCTGGGGGGACTAGCGGGAGGTCCTCCTACAATGAGCAGTTCTTC
TRBV11-2,-,TRBJ1-2,TRBD1,CASSSRTGFGYTF,TGTGCCAGCAGTTCCCGGACAGGGTTTGGCTACACCTTC
TRBV4-3,-,TRBJ1-4,-,CASSQAPSTWSEKLFF,TGCGCCAGCAGCCAAGCCCCAAGCACTTGGAGTGAAAAACTGTTTTTT
TRBV27,-,TRBJ2-1,TRBD2,CASSFQSGTRVNEQFF,TGTGCCAGCAGTTTCCAGAGCGGGACTAGGGTCAATGAGCAGTTCTTC
TRBV15,-,TRBJ1-5,-,CATSRDMTGNQPQHF,TGTGCCACCAGCAGAGATATGACGGGTAATCAGCCCCAGCATTTT
TRBV4-3,-,TRBJ2-2,-,CASSPMVRDPAGELFF,TGCGCCAGCAGCCCGATGGTCAGGGATCCGGCCGGGGAGCTGTTTTTT
TRBV9,once,TRBJ2-5,-,CASSVGDSGGRETQYF,TGTGCCAGCAGCGTAGGGGATAGCGGAGGGCGAGAGACCCAGTACTTC
TRBV6-1,-,TRBJ1-2,-,CASSELRVGGNYGYTF,TGTGCCAGCAGTGAATTAAGGGTTGGGGGTAACTATGGCTACACCTTC
TRBV5-5,once,TRBJ2-7,-,CASSLGPYYEQYF,TGTGCCAGCAGCTTGGGCCCATACTACGAGCAGTACTTC
TRBV25-1,-,TRBJ2-2,TRBD1,CASSDRGTGELFF,TGTGCCAGCAGTGACAGGGGGACCGGGGAGCTGTTTTTT
TRBV5-1,-,TRBJ2-2,TRBD2,CASSLYGTSGGTGELFF,TGCGCCAGCAGCTTATACGGGACTAGCGGTGGCACCGGGGAGCTGTTTTTT
TRBV28,-,TRBJ2-7,-,CASSLMGFYEQYF,TGTGCCAGCAGTTTAATGGGCTTCTACGAGCAGTACTTC
TRBV7-9,-,TRBJ2-1,-,CASNPGGSVEQFF,TGTGCCAGCAATCCCGGTGGGTCAGTTGAGCAGTTCTTC
TRBV11-2,-,TRBJ2-7,TRBD2,CASSLVAGGPYEQYF,TGTGCCAGCAGCTTAGTAGCGGGAGGTCCCTACGAGCAGTACTTC
TRBV28,-,TRBJ2-3,-,CASSFVGGADTQYF,TGTGCCAGCAGTTTTGTGGGGGGAGCTGATACGCAGTATTTT
TRBV27,-,TRBJ1-1,TRBD1,CASSLTGEGEAFF,TGTGCCAGCAGTTTGACAGGGGAAGGTGAAGCTTTCTTT
TRBV15,-,TRBJ2-1,TRBD2,CATSSRLAGTNEQFF,TGTGCCACCAGCAGCCGACTAGCGGGGACCAATGAGCAGTTCTTC
TRBV7-9,-,TRBJ2-3,-,CASSIYVADTDTQYF,TGTGCCAGCAGCATTTATGTAGCGGACACAGATACGCAGTATTTT
TRBV27,-,TRBJ2-2,TRBD2,CASSLPGGGTGELFF,TGTGCCAGCAGTTTACCGGGAGGTGGCACCGGGGAGCTGTTTTTT
TRBV11-2,-,TRBJ2-3,TRBD2,CASSRQSRGGVDTQYF,TGTGCCAGCAGCCGACAATCCCGGGGGGGGGTAGATACGCAGTATTTT
TRBV11-2,-,TRBJ1-1,TRBD1,CASSPDRETTEAFF,TGTGCCAGCAGCCCGGACAGGGAGACGACTGAAGCTTTCTTT
TRBV14,-,TRBJ2-6,-,CASSRVGANVLTF,TGTGCCAGCAGCCGGGTAGGGGCCAACGTCCTGACTTTC
TRBV19,-,TRBJ2-7,-,CASPCGLASYEQYF,TGTGCCAGCCCCTGCGGACTGGCCTCCTACGAGCAGTACTTC
TRBV6-1,-,TRBJ2-1,-,CASSTFQGKFF,TGTGCCAGCAGCACCTTCCAGGGGAAGTTCTTC
TRBV18,-,TRBJ1-2,-,CASSPSDGQGYGYTF,TGTGCCAGCTCACCATCTGATGGGCAGGGGTATGGCTACACCTTC
TRBV5-6,-,TRBJ2-2,TRBD2,CASSSRTSGLDDTGELFF,TGTGCCAGCAGCTCTCGGACTAGCGGGCTTGATGACACCGGGGAGCTGTTTTTT
TRBV5-5,-,TRBJ2-1,-,CASSSRTGGDEQFF,TGTGCCAGCAGCTCCCGTACAGGGGGGGATGAGCAGTTCTTC
TRBV6-5,-,TRBJ2-4,-,CASSLGRENIQYF,TGTGCCAGCAGTTTAGGACGGGAGAACATTCAGTACTTC
TRBV10-3,-,TRBJ2-2,-,CATVESGTGELFF,TGTGCCACCGTAGAAAGCGGCACCGGGGAGCTGTTTTTT
TRBV13,-,TRBJ2-3,TRBD2,CASSLSLRERDTDTQYF,TGTGCCAGCAGCCTATCTTTGCGGGAGAGAGACACAGATACGCAGTATTTT
TRBV27,-,TRBJ2-5,-,CASAFSQAETQYF,TGTGCCAGCGCCTTCAGTCAGGCGGAGACCCAGTACTTC
TRBV10-1,few,TRBJ2-2,-,CASSPQNTGELFF,TGCGCCAGCAGTCCACAGAACACCGGGGAGCTGTTTTTT